The clone carrying this T cell receptor (beta chain) was seen at least ten times. The data stem from a study of early T cells in non-severe SARS-CoV-2 infection. V lost 5 bases, J lost 3 bases, and 1 base stayed unmatched. CDR1 and CDR2 from the germline V gene are ENHRY and SYGVKD. This CDR3 comprises 14 residues. TCRdb analysed the 5' RACE reads with MiXCR anew, one entry per CDR3 protein. The sample has tens of thousands of distinct CDR3 sequences; around 12% are singletons. The sequencing input was whole blood. The clonotype comes from an adult who was a healthcare worker with PCR-confirmed SARS-CoV-2 infection or an uninfected control (not recorded which). The chain links TRBV10-3 to TRBJ2-7; 13 bases map to TRBD2. CDR3 loop: CAISRLAGGYEQYF. In DNA form, the CDR3 reads TGTGCCATCAGTAGACTAGCGGGAGGCTACGAGCAGTACTTC.